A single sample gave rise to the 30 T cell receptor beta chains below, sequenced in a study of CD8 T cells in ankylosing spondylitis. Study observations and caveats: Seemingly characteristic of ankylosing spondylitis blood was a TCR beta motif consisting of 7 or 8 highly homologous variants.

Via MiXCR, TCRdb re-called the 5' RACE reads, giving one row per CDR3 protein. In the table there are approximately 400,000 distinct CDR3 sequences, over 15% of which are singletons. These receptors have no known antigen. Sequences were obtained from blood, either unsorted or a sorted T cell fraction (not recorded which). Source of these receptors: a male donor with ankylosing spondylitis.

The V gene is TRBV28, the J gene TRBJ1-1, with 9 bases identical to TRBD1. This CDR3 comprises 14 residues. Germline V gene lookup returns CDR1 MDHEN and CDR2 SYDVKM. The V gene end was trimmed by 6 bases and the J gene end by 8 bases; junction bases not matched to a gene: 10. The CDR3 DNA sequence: TGTGCCAGCAGCACAGGGACAGGGCGGGAGGAAGCTTTCTTT. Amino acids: CASSTGTGREEAFF.

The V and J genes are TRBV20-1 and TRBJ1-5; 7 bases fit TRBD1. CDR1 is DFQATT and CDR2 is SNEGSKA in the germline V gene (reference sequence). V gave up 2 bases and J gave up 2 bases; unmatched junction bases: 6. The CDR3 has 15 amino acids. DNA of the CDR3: TGCAGTGCTAGACCTACAGGGGCCGGCAATCAGCCCCAGCATTTT. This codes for CSARPTGAGNQPQHF.

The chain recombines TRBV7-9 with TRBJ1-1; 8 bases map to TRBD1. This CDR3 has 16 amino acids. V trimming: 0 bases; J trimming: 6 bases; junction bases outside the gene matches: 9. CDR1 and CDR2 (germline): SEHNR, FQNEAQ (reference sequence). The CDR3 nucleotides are TGTGCCAGCAGCTTAGCGCTCACAGGGGGTACATCTGAAGCTTTCTTT. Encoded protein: CASSLALTGGTSEAFF.

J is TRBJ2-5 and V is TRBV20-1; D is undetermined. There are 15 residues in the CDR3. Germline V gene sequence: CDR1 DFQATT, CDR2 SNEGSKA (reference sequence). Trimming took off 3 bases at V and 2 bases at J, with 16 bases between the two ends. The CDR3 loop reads CSASPPAPRQETQYF. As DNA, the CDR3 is TGCAGTGCTAGTCCCCCAGCACCGAGGCAAGAGACCCAGTACTTC.

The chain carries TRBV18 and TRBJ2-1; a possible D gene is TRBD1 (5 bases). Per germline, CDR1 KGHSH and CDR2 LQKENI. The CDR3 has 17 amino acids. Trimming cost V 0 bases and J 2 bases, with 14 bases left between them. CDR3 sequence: CASSPPVSRVTYNEQFF. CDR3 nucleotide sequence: TGTGCCAGCTCACCACCTGTTAGCAGGGTCACCTACAATGAGCAGTTCTTC.

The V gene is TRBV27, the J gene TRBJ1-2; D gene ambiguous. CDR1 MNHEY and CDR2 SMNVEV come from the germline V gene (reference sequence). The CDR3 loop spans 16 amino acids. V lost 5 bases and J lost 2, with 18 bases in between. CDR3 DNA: TGTGCCAGCAGTCGGGGATACCGGGTTAACAACTATGGCTACACCTTC. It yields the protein CASSRGYRVNNYGYTF.

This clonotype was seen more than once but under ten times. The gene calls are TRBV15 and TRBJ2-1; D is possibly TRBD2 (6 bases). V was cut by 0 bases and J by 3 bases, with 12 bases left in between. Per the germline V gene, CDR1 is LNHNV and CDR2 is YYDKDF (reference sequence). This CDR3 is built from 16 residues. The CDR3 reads CATSRDGGRVYNEQFF. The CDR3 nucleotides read TGTGCCACCAGCAGAGATGGGGGGAGAGTCTACAATGAGCAGTTCTTC.

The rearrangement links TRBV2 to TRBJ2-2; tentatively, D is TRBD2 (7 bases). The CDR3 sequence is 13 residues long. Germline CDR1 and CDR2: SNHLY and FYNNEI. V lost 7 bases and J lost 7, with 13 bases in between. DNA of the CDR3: TGTGCCAGCAAAAGGGGGGGTATCGGGGAGCTGTTTTTT. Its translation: CASKRGGIGELFF.

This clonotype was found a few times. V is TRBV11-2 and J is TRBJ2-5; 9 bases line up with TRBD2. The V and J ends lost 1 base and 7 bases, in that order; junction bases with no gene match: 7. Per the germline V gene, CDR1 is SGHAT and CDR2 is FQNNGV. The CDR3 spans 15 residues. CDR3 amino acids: CASSLGSGGTGTQYF. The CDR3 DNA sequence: TGTGCCAGCAGCTTAGGAAGCGGGGGGACCGGGACCCAGTACTTC.

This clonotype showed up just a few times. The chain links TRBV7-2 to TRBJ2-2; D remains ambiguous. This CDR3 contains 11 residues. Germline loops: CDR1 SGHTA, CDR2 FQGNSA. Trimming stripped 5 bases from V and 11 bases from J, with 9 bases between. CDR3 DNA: TGTGCCAGCAGCCCCGCACTTGAGCTGTTTTTT. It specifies CASSPALELFF. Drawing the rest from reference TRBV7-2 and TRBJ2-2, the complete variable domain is GAGVSQSPSNKVTEKGKDVELRCDPISGHTALYWYRQSLGQGLEFLIYFQGNSAPDKSGLPSDRFSAERTGGSVSTLTIQRTQQEDSAVYLCASSPALELFFGEGSRLTVL.

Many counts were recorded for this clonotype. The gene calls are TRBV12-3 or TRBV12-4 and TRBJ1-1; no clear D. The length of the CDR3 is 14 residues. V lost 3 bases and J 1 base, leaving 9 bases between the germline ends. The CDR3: CASSLSQRNTEAFF. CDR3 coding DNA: TGTGCCAGCAGTTTGTCACAACGGAACACTGAAGCTTTCTTT.

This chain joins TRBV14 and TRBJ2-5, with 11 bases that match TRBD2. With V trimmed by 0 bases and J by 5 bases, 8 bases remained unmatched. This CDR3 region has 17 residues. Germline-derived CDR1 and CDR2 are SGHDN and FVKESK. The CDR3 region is CASSQDFLAGGRETQYF. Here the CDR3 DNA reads TGTGCCAGCAGCCAAGATTTCCTAGCGGGAGGAAGGGAGACCCAGTACTTC.

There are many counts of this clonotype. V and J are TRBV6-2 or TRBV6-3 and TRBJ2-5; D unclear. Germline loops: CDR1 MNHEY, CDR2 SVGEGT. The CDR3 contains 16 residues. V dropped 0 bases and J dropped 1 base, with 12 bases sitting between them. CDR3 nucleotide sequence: TGTGCCAGCAGTTACTCGGGTAAACCCGGCCAAGAGACCCAGTACTTC. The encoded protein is CASSYSGKPGQETQYF.

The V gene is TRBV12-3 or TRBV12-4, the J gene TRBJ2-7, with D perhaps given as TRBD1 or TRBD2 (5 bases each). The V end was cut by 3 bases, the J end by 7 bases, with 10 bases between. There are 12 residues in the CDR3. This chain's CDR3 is CASSLVWGEQYF. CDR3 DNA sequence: TGTGCCAGCAGTTTGGTTTGGGGGGAGCAGTACTTC.

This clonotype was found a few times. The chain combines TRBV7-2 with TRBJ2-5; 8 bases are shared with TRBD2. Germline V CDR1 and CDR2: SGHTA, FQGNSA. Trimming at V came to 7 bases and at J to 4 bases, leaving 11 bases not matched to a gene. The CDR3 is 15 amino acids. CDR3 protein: CASKNGGAVGETQYF. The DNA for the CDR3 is TGTGCCAGCAAAAACGGGGGGGCTGTGGGAGAGACCCAGTACTTC.

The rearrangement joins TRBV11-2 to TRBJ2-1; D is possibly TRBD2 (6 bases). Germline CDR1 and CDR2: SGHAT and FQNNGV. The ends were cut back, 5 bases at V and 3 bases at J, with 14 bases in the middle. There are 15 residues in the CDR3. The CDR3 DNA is TGTGCCAGCAGCCAGGGTCTAGCGCTCTACAATGAGCAGTTCTTC. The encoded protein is CASSQGLALYNEQFF.

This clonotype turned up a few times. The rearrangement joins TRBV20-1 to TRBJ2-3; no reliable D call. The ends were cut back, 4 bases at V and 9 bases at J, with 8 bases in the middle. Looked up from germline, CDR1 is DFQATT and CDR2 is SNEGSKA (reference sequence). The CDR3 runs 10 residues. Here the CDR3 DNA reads TGCAGTGCTATTTTGAACACGCAGTATTTT. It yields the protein CSAILNTQYF.

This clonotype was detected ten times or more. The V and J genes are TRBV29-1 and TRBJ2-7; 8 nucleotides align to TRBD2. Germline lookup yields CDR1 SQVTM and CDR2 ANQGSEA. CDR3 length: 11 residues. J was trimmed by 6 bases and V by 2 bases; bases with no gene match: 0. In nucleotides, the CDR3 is TGCAGCGTTGAACTAGCGGGCGAGCAGTACTTC. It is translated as CSVELAGEQYF.

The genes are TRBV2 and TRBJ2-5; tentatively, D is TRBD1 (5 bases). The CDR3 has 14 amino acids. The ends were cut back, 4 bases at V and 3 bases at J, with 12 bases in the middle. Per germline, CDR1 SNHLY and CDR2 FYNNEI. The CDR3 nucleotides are TGTGCCAGCAGTGCTGGCAGGGTGGAAGAGACCCAGTACTTC. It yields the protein CASSAGRVEETQYF.

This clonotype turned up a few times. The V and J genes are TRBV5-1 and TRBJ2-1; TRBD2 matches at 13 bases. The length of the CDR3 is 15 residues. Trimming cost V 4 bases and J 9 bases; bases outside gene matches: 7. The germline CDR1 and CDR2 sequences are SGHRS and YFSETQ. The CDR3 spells CASSGGTSGIGEQFF. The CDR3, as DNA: TGCGCCAGCAGCGGAGGGACTAGCGGGATCGGTGAGCAGTTCTTC.

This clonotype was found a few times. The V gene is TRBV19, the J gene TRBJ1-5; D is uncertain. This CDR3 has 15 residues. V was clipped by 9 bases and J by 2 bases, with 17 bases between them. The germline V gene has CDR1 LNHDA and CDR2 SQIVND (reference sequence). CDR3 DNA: TGTGCCAGCACCAGGACGGGAGAGGGCAATCAGCCCCAGCATTTT. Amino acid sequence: CASTRTGEGNQPQHF.

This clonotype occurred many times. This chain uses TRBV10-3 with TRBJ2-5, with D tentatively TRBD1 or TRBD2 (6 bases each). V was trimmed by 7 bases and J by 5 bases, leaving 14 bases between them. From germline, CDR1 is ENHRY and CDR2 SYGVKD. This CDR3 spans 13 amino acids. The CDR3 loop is CAINGGQGETQYF. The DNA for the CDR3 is TGTGCCATCAATGGGGGGCAAGGGGAGACCCAGTACTTC.

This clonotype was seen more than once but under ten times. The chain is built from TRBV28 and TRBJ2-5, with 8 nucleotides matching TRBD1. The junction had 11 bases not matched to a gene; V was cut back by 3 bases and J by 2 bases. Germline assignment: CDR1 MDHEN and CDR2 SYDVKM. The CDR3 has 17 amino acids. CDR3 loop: CASSFPGQGQFQETQYF. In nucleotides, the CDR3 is TGTGCCAGCAGTTTCCCCGGACAGGGTCAGTTTCAAGAGACCCAGTACTTC.

CDR3 coding DNA: TGTGCCAGCAGCGGACACGTCGGGGGCGTTGTGGAAAAACTGTTTTTT. Translating gives CASSGHVGGVVEKLFF. This rearrangement joins TRBV7-9 to TRBJ1-4, with D possibly matching TRBD1 (6 bases). Germline loops: CDR1 SEHNR, CDR2 FQNEAQ (reference sequence). The CDR3 is 16 residues long. V was shortened by 5 bases and J by 8 bases, with 21 bases between the two germline ends. Based on the CDR3 plus reference TRBV7-9 and TRBJ1-4, the full variable domain is DTGVSQNPRHKITKRGQNVTFRCDPISEHNRLYWYRQTLGQGPEFLTYFQNEAQLEKSRLLSDRFSAERPKGSFSTLEIQRTEQGDSAMYLCASSGHVGGVVEKLFFGSGTQLSVL.

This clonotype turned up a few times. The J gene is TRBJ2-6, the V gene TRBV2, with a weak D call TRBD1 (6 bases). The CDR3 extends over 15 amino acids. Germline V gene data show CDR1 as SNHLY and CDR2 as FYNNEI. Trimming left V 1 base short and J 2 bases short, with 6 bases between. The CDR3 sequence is CASSEDRAGANVLTF. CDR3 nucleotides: TGTGCCAGCAGTGAAGACAGGGCTGGGGCCAACGTCCTGACTTTC.

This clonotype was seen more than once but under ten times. CDR3 protein: CASRLGGHTAPHGQYF. CDR3 nucleotide sequence: TGTGCCAGCAGACTAGGGGGTCACACAGCCCCGCATGGGCAGTACTTC. The chain combines TRBV7-8 with TRBJ2-7, with D possibly being TRBD1 (6 bases). The CDR3 loop spans 16 amino acids. Trimming took 6 bases from V and 9 from J, leaving 27 bases between them. Germline V lookup: CDR1 SGHVS, CDR2 FQNEAQ.

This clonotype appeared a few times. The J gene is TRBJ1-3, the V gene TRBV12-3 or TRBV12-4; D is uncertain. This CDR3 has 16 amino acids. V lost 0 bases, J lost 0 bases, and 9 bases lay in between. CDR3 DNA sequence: TGTGCCAGCAGTTTAGCGGCTAAGGGCTCTGGAAACACCATATATTTT. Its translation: CASSLAAKGSGNTIYF.

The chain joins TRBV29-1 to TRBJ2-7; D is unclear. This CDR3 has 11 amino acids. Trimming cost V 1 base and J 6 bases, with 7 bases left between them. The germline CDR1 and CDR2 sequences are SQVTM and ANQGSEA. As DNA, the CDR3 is TGCAGCGTTGAAGCCTTTTCCGAGCAGTACTTC. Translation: CSVEAFSEQYF.

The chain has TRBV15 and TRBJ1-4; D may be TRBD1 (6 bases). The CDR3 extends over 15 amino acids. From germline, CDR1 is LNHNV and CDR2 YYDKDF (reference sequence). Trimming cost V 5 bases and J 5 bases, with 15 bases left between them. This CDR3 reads CATSPGGTRNEKLFF. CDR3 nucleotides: TGTGCCACCAGCCCTGGGGGGACAAGGAATGAAAAACTGTTTTTT.

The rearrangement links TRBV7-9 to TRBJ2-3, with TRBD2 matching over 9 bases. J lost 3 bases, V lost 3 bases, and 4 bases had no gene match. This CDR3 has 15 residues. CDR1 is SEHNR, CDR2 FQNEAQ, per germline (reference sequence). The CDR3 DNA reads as TGTGCCAGCAGCTTTCAAGCGGGGGGTACAGATACGCAGTATTTT. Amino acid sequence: CASSFQAGGTDTQYF.